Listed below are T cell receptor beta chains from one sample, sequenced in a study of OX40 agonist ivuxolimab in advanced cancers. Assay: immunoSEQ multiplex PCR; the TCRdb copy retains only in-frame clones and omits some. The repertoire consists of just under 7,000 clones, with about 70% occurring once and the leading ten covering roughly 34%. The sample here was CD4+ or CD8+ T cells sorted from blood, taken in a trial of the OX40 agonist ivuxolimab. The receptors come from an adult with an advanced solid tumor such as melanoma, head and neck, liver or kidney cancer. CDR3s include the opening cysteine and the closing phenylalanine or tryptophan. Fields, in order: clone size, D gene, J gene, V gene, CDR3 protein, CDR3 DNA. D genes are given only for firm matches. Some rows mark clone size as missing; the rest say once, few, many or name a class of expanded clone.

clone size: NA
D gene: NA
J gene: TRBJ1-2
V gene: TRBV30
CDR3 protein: CAWLAFLGGYTF
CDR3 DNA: TGTGCCTGGTTGGCCTTCCTGGGTGGCTACACCTTC

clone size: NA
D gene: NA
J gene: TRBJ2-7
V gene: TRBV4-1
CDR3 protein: CASSPRLSSYEQYF
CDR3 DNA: TGCGCCAGCAGCCCGAGGTTGAGCTCCTACGAGCAGTACTTC

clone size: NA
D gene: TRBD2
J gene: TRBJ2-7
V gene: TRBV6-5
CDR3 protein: CASSYSTSGSTVQYF
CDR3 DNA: TGTGCCAGCAGTTACTCGACTAGCGGGAGTACCGTGCAGTACTTC

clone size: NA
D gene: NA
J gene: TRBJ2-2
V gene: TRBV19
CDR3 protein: CASSIDGGLGGGELFF
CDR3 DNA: TGTGCCAGTAGTATAGATGGAGGACTAGGGGGCGGGGAGCTGTTTTTT

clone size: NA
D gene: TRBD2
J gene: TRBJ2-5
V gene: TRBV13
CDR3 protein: CASSLRSGYETQYF
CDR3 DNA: TGTGCCAGCAGCTTACGTAGCGGGTATGAGACCCAGTACTTC

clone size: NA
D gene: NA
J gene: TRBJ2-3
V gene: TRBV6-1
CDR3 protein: CASMGEGTDTQYF
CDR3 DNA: TGTGCCAGCATGGGGGAGGGCACAGATACGCAGTATTTT

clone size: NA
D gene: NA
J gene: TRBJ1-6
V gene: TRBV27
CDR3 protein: CASSSLSNSPLHF
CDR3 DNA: TGTGCCAGCAGTTCACTCAGTAATTCACCCCTCCACTTT

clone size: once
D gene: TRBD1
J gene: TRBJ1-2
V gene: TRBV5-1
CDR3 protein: CASSFYHPGTGNYGYTF
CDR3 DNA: TGCGCCAGCAGCTTTTACCATCCCGGGACAGGGAACTATGGCTACACCTTC

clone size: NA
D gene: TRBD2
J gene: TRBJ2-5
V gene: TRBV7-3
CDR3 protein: CASSSGLAGETQYF
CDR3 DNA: TGTGCCAGCAGCTCGGGACTAGCGGGAGAGACCCAGTACTTC

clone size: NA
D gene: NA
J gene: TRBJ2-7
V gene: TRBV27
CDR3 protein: CASSPYPGRGQSYEQYF
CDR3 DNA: TGTGCCAGCAGTCCATACCCTGGGAGGGGGCAATCCTACGAGCAGTACTTC

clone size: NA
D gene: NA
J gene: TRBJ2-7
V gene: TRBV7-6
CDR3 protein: CASSPAQGYSEQYF
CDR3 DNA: TGTGCCAGCAGCCCGGCGCAGGGTTATTCCGAGCAGTACTTC

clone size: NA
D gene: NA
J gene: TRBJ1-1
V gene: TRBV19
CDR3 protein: CASSIQVFGTEAFF
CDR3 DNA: TGTGCCAGTAGTATACAGGTTTTCGGCACTGAAGCTTTCTTT

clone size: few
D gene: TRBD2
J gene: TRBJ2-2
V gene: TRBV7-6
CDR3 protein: CASSPRPFTSGANTGELFF
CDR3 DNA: TGTGCCAGCAGCCCTCGCCCCTTTACTAGCGGGGCGAACACCGGGGAGCTGTTTTTT

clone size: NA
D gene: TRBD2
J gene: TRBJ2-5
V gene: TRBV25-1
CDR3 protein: CASSLSTSGQETQYF
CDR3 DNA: TGTGCCAGCAGTCTCAGTACTAGCGGCCAAGAGACCCAGTACTTC

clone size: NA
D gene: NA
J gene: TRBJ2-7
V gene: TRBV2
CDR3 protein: CASSEGVYEQYF
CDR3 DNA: TGTGCCAGCAGTGAAGGGGTCTACGAGCAGTACTTC

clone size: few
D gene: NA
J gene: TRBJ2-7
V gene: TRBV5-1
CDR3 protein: CASSTGRDSAEQYF
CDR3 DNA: TGCGCCAGCAGCACGGGTCGGGACTCTGCCGAGCAGTACTTC

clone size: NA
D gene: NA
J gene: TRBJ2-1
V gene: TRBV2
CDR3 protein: CASSAGPYNEQFF
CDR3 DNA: TGTGCCAGCAGTGCTGGCCCCTACAATGAGCAGTTCTTC

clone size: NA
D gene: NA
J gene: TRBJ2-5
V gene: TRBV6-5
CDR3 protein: CASSPGETQYF
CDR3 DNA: TGTGCCAGCAGTCCTGGGGAGACCCAGTACTTC

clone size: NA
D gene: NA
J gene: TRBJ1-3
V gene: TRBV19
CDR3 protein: CASSIFEGDGNTIYF
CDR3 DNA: TGTGCCAGTAGTATCTTCGAAGGGGACGGAAACACCATATATTTT

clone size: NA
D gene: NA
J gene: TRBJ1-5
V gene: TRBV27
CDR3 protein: CASSYSGNQPQHF
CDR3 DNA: TGTGCCAGCAGTTACTCCGGGAATCAGCCCCAGCATTTT

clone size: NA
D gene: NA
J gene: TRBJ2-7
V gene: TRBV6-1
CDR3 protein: CASSEADSSYEQYF
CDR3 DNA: TGTGCCAGCAGTGAAGCGGACAGCTCCTACGAGCAGTACTTC

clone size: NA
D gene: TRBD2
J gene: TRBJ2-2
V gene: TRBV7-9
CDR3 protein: CASTPRTSGYTGELFF
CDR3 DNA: TGTGCCAGCACCCCCCGGACTAGCGGGTACACCGGGGAGCTGTTTTTT

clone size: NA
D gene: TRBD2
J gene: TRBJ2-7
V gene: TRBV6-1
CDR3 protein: CASSDRGRGGQYSYEQYF
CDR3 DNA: TGTGCCAGCAGTGACCGGGGGAGGGGAGGGCAGTACTCCTACGAGCAGTACTTC

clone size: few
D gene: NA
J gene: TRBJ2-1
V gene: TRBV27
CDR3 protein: CASSTDGSSYNEQFF
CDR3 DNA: TGTGCCAGCAGTACCGATGGTAGCTCCTACAATGAGCAGTTCTTC

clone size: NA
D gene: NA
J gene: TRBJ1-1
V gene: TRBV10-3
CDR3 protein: CAISAVVHTEAFF
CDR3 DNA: TGTGCCATCAGTGCGGTGGTTCACACTGAAGCTTTCTTT

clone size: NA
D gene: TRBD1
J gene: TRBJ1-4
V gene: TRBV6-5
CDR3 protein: CASSYGTGSEKLFF
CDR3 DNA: TGTGCCAGCAGTTACGGGACAGGGTCTGAAAAACTGTTTTTT

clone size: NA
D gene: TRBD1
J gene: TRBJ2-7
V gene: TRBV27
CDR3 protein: CASSLGTGAEQYF
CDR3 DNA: TGTGCCAGCAGTTTAGGGACAGGGGCAGAGCAGTACTTC

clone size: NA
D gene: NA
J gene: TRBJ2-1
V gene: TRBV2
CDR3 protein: CASSEGEEGHNEQFF
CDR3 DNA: TGTGCCAGCAGTGAAGGGGAGGAGGGGCACAATGAGCAGTTCTTC

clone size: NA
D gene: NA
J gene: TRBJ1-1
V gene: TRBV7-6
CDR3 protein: CASTPGRLITEAFF
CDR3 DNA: TGTGCCAGCACCCCGGGGCGTTTAATAACTGAAGCTTTCTTT

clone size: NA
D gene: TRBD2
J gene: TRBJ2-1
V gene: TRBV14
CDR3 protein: CASSQVRSQGTRGRHEQFF
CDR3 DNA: TGTGCCAGCAGCCAAGTTAGGTCCCAGGGGACTAGGGGTAGGCATGAGCAGTTCTTC

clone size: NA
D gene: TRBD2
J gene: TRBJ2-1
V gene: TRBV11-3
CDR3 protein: CASSTSGRTYNEQFF
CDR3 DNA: TGTGCCAGCAGCACTAGCGGGAGGACTTACAATGAGCAGTTCTTC

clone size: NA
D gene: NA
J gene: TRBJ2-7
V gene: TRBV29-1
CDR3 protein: CSVEDGTEQYF
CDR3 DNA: TGCAGCGTTGAAGATGGGACCGAGCAGTACTTC

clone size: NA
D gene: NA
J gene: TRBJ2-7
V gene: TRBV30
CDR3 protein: CAWERQHSSYEQYF
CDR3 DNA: TGTGCCTGGGAAAGACAGCATAGCTCCTACGAGCAGTACTTC

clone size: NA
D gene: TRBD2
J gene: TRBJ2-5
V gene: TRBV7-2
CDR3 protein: CASSFGGRGETQYF
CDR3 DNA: TGTGCCAGCAGCTTTGGCGGGAGGGGAGAGACCCAGTACTTC

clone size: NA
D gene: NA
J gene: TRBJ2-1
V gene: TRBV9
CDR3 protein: CASSGDGAEQFF
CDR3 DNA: TGTGCCAGCAGCGGGGATGGGGCCGAGCAGTTCTTC

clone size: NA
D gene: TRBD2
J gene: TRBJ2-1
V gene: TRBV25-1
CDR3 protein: CASVGLATYNEQFF
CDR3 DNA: TGTGCCAGCGTGGGACTAGCGACCTACAATGAGCAGTTCTTC

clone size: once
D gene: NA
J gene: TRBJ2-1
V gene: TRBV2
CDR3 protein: CASRELEGGNNEQFF
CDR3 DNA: TGTGCCAGCAGGGAGTTGGAGGGAGGTAACAATGAGCAGTTCTTC

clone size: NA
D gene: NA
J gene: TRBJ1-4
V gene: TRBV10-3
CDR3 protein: CAISERDTGATNEKLFF
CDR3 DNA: TGTGCCATCAGTGAGAGGGACACCGGCGCAACTAATGAAAAACTGTTTTTT

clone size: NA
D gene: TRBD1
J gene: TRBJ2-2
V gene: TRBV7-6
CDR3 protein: CASSEGTGGGGELFF
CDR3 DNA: TGTGCCAGCAGCGAAGGGACAGGGGGCGGCGGGGAGCTGTTTTTT

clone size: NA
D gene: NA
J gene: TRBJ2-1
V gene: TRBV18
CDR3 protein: CASSSAGYSYNEQFF
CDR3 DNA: TGTGCCAGCTCATCCGCCGGGTACTCCTACAATGAGCAGTTCTTC

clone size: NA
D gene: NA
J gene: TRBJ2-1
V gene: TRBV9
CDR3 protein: CASRASSSGNEQFF
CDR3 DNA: TGTGCCAGCAGGGCCTCAAGTAGCGGAAATGAGCAGTTCTTC

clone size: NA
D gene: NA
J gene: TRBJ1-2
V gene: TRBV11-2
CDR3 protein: CASSSVLTLYYGYTF
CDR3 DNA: TGTGCCAGCAGCTCCGTATTGACCCTTTACTATGGCTACACCTTC